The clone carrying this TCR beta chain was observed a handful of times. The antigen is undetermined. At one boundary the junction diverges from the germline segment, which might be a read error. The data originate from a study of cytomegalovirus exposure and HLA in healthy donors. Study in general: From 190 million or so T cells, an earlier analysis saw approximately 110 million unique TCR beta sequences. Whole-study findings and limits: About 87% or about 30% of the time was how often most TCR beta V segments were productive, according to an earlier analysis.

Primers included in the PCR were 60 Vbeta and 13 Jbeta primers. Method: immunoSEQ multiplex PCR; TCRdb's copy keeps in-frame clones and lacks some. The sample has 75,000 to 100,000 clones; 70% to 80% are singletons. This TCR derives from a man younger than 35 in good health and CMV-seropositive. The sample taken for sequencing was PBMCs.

The CDR3 DNA reads as TGTGCCAGCAGTTTAAGCTCGGGGACATCCTTC. Amino acid sequence: CASSLSSGTSF. J is TRBJ1-2 and V is TRBV6-5, with D tentatively TRBD1 (6 bases). Germline V gene sequence: CDR1 MNHEY, CDR2 SVGAGI. This CDR3 contains 11 residues.